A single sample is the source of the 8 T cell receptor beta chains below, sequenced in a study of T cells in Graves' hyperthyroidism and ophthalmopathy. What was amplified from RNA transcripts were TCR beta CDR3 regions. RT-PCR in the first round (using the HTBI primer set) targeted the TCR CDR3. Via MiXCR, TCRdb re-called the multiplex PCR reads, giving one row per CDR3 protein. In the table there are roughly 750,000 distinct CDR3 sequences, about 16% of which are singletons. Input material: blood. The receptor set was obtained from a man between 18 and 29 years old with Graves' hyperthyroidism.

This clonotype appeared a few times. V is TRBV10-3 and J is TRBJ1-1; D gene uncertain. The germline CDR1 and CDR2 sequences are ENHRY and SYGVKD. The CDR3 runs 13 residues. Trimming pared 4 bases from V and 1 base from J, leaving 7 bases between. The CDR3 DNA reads TGTGCCATCAGTGCGGAAGCGAACACTGAAGCTTTCTTT. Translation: CAISAEANTEAFF.

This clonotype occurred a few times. The CDR3 protein is CSARPGQGYQETQYF. The CDR3, as DNA: TGCAGTGCTAGACCGGGACAGGGCTACCAAGAGACCCAGTACTTC. The V and J genes are TRBV20-1 and TRBJ2-5, with 9 bases aligning to TRBD1. Trimming removed 2 bases from V and 0 bases from J; junction bases left unmatched: 4. CDR1 and CDR2 (germline): DFQATT, SNEGSKA (reference sequence). This CDR3 contains 15 residues.

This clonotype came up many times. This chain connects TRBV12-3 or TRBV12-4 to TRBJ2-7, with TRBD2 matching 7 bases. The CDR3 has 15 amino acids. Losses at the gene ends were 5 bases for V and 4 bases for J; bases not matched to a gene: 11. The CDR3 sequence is CASSPPGGRAYEQYF. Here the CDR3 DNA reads TGTGCCAGCAGTCCCCCTGGGGGGAGGGCATACGAGCAGTACTTC.

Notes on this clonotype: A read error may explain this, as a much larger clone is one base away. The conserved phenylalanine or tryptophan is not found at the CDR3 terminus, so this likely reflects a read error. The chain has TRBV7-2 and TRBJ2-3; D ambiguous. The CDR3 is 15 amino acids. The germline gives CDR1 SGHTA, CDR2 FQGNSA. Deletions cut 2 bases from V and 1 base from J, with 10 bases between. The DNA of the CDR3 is TGTGCCAGCAGCTTATTTAAAACCGGCACAGATACGCAGTATTCT. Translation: CASSLFKTGTDTQYS.

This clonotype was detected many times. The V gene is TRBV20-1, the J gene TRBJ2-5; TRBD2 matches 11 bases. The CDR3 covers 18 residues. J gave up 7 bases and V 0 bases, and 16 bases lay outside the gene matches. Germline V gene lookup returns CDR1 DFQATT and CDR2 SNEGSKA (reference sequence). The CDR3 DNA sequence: TGCAGTGCTAGAGATTACGTCACTAGCGGGAGTTTGAGAGGGACCCAGTACTTC. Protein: CSARDYVTSGSLRGTQYF.

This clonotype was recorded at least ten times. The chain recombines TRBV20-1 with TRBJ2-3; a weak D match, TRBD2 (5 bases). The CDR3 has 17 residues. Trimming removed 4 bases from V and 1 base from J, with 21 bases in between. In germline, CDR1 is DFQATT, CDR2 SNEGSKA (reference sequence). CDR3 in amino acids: CSATPRVWERGTDTQYF. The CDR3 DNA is TGCAGTGCTACCCCACGGGTGTGGGAGAGGGGCACAGATACGCAGTATTTT.

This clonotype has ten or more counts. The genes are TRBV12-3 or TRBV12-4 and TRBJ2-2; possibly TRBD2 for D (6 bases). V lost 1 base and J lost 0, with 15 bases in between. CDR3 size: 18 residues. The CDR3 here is CASSLGGAAGTNTGELFF. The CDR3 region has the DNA TGTGCCAGCAGTTTAGGCGGGGCGGCAGGGACGAACACCGGGGAGCTGTTTTTT.

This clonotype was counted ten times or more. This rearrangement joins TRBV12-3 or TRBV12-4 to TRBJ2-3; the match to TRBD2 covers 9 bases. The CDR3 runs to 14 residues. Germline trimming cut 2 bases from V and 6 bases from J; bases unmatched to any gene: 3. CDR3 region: CASSLRGRADTQYF. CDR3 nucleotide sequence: TGTGCCAGCAGTTTACGCGGGAGGGCCGATACGCAGTATTTT.